This T cell receptor (beta chain) came from a study of T cell changes during pregnancy in multiple sclerosis. This CDR3 comprises 15 residues. Trimming took 3 bases from V and 4 from J; bases not matched to a gene: 8. Germline lookup yields CDR1 MNHNS and CDR2 SASEGT. The table came from immunoSEQ multiplex PCR; TCRdb's copy has only in-frame clones and leaves some out. The sample lists 75,000 to 95,000 clones, roughly 90% occurring once. This TCR was recovered from a female donor in good health, enrolled as a control in a pregnancy study. The sequencing here drew on peripheral blood, taken in the first trimester of pregnancy. The chain links TRBV6-1 to TRBJ2-7; 8 nucleotides align to TRBD1. Here the CDR3 DNA reads TGTGCCAGCAGTGAGCTAGACAGGGGAGGATACGAGCAGTACTTC. Its translation: CASSELDRGGYEQYF.